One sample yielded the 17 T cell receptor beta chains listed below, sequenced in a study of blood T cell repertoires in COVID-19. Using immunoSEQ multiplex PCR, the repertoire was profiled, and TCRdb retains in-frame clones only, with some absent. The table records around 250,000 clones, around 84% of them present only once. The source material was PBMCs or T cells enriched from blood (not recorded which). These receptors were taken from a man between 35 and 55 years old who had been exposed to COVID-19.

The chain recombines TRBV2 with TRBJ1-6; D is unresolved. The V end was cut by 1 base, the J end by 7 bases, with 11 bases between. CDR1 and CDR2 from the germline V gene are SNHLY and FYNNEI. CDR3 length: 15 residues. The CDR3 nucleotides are TGTGCCAGCAGTGAAGGGCGGACGGGGAATTCACCCCTCCACTTT. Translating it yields CASSEGRTGNSPLHF.

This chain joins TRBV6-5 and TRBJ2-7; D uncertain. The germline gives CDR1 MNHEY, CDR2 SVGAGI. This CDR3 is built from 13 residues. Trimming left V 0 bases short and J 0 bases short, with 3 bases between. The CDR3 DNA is TGTGCCAGCAGTTACTCCTACTCCTACGAGCAGTACTTC. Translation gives CASSYSYSYEQYF.

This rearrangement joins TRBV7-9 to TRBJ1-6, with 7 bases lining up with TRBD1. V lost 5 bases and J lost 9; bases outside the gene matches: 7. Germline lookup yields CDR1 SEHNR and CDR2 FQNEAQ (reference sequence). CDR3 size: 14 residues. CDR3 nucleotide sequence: TGTGCCAGCAGCCTCACCGCAGGGGGTTCACCCCTCCACTTT. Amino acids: CASSLTAGGSPLHF.

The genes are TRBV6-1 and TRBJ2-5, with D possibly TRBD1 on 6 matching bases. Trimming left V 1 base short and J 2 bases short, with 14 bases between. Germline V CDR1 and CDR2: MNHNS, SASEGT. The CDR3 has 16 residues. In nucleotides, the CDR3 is TGTGCCAGCAGTGAAGGCCATTCCAGGGGTCAAGAGACCCAGTACTTC. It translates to CASSEGHSRGQETQYF.

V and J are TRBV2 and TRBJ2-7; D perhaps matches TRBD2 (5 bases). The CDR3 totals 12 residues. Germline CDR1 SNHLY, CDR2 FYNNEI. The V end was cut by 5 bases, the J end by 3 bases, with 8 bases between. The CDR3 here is CASSWTVYEQYF. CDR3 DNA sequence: TGTGCCAGCAGTTGGACTGTCTACGAGCAGTACTTC. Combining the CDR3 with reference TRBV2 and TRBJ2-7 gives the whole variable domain EPEVTQTPSHQVTQMGQEVILRCVPISNHLYFYWYRQILGQKVEFLVSFYNNEISEKSEIFDDQFSVERPDGSNFTLKIRSTKLEDSAMYFCASSWTVYEQYFGPGTRLTVT.

CDR3 DNA sequence: TGTGCCAGCATTCATCGGGGGGATGGCGGCTACACCTTC. This encodes CASIHRGDGGYTF. This sequence joins TRBV2 and TRBJ1-2; TRBD1 is a possible D gene (5 bases). The CDR3 has 13 residues. With 7 bases removed from V and 8 bases from J, the gap between germline ends came to 17 bases. Germline assignment: CDR1 SNHLY and CDR2 FYNNEI.

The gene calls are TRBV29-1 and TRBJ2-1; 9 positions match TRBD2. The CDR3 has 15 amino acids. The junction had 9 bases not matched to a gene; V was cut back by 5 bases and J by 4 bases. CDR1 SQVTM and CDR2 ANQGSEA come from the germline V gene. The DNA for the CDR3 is TGCAGCGTTACTGGGGGGGGACTAGCTTACAATGAGCAGTTCTTC. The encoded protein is CSVTGGGLAYNEQFF.

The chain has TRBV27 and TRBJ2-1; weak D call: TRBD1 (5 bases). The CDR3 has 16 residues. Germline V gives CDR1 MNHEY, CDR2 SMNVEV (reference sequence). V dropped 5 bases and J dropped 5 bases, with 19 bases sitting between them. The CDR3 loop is CASSPPRQLIHNEQFF. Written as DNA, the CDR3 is TGTGCCAGCAGTCCACCCCGACAGTTGATACACAATGAGCAGTTCTTC.

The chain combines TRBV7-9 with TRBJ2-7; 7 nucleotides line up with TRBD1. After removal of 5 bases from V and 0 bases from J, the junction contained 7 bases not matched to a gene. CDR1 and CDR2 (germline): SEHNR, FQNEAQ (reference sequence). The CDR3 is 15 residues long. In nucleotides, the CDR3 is TGTGCCAGCAGCCGCACCGGGACAGCCTCCTACGAGCAGTACTTC. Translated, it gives CASSRTGTASYEQYF. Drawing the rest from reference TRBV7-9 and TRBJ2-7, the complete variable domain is DTGVSQNPRHKITKRGQNVTFRCDPISEHNRLYWYRQTLGQGPEFLTYFQNEAQLEKSRLLSDRFSAERPKGSFSTLEIQRTEQGDSAMYLCASSRTGTASYEQYFGPGTRLTVT.

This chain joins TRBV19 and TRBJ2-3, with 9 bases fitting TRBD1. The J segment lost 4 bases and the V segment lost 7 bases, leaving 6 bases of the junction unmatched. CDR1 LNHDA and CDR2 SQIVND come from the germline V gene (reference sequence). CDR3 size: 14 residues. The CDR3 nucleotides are TGTGCCAGTACGGACAGGGGATGGGCAGATACGCAGTATTTT. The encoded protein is CASTDRGWADTQYF. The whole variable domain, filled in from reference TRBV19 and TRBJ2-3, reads DGGITQSPKYLFRKEGQNVTLSCEQNLNHDAMYWYRQDPGQGLRLIYYSQIVNDFQKGDIAEGYSVSREKKESFPLTVTSAQKNPTAFYLCASTDRGWADTQYFGPGTRLTVL.

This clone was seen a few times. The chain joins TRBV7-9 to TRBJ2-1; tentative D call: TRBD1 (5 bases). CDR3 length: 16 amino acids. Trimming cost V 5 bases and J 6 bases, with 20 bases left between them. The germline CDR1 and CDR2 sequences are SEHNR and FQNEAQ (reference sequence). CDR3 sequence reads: CASSPPIDSLVNEQFF. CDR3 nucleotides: TGTGCCAGCAGCCCGCCAATCGACAGTCTGGTCAATGAGCAGTTCTTC.

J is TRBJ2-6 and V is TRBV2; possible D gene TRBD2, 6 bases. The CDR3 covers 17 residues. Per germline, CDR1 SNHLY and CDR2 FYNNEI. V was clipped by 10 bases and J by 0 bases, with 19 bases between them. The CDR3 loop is CATPAVAVNSGANVLTF. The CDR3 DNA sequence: TGTGCCACCCCTGCCGTAGCGGTAAACTCTGGGGCCAACGTCCTGACTTTC.

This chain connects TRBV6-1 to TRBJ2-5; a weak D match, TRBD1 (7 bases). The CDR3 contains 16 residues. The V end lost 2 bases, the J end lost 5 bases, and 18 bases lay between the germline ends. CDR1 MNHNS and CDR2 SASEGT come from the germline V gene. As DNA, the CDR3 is TGTGCCAGCAGTGAAACGGGGGTGACGGGACAGGAGACCCAGTACTTC. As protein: CASSETGVTGQETQYF.

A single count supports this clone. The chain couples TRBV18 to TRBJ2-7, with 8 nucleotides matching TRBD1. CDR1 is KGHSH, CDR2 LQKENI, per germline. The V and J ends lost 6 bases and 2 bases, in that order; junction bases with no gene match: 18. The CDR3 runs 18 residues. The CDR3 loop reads CASSRGLDTERSPYEQYF. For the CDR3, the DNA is TGTGCCAGCTCCAGGGGGCTGGACACCGAGCGGTCTCCCTACGAGCAGTACTTC. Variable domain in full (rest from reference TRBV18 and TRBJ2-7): NAGVMQNPRHLVRRRGQEARLRCSPMKGHSHVYWYRQLPEEGLKFMVYLQKENIIDESGMPKERFSAEFPKEGPSILRIQQVVRGDSAAYFCASSRGLDTERSPYEQYFGPGTRLTVT.

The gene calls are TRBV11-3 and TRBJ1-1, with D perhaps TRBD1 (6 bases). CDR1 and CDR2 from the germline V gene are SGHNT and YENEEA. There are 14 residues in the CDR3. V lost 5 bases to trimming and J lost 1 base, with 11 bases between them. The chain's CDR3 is CASSVGHTNTEAFF. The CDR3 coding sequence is TGTGCCAGCAGCGTGGGACACACGAACACTGAAGCTTTCTTT. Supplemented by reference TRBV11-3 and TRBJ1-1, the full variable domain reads EAGVVQSPRYKIIEKKQPVAFWCNPISGHNTLYWYLQNLGQGPELLIRYENEEAVDDSQLPKDRFSAERLKGVDSTLKIQPAELGDSAVYLCASSVGHTNTEAFFGQGTRLTVV.

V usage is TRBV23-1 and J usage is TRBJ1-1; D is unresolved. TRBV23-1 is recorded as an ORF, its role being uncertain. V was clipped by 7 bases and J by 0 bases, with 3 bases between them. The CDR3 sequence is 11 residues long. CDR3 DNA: TGCGCCAGCACTATGAACACTGAAGCTTTCTTT. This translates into CASTMNTEAFF.

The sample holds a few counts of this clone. DNA of the CDR3: TGTGCCAGCAGCCCTAGCTGGGGCCCCTACGAGCAGTACTTC. Translation gives CASSPSWGPYEQYF. The chain couples TRBV6-2 or TRBV6-3 to TRBJ2-7, with D perhaps TRBD1 or TRBD2 (5 bases each). The CDR3 sequence is 14 residues long. CDR1 is MNHEY and CDR2 is SVGEGT in the germline V gene. V lost 6 bases to trimming and J lost 2 bases, with 14 bases between them.